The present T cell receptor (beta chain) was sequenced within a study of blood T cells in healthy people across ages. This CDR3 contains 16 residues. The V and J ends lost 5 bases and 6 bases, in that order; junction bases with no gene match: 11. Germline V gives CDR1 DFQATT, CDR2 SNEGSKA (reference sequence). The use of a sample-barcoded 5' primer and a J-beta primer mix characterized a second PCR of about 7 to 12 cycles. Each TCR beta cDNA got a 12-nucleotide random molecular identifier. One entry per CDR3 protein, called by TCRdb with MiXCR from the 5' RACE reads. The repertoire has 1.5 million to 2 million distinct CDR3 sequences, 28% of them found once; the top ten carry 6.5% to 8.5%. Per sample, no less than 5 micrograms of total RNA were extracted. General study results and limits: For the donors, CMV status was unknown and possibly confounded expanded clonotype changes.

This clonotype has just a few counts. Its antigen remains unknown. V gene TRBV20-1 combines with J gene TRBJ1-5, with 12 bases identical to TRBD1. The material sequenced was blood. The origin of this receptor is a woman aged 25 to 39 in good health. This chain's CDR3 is CSASGQGAYRVQPQHF. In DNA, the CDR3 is TGCAGTGCTTCGGGACAGGGGGCTTATAGGGTTCAGCCCCAGCATTTT.